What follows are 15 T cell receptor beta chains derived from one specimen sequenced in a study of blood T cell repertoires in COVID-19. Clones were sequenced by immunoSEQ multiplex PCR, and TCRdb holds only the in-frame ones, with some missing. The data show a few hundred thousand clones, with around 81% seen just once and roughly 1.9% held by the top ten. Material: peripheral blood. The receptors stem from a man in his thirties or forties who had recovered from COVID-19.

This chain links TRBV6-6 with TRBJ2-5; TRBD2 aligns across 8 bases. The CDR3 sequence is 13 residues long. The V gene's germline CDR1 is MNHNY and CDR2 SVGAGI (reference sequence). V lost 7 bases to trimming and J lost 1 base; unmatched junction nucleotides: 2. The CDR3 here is CASNRGGQETQYF. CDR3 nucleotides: TGTGCCAGCAATCGGGGGGGCCAAGAGACCCAGTACTTC.

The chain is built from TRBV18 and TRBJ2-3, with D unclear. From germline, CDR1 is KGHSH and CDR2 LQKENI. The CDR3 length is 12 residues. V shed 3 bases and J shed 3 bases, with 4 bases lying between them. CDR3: CASSPPTDTQYF. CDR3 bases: TGTGCCAGCTCACCTCCAACAGATACGCAGTATTTT.

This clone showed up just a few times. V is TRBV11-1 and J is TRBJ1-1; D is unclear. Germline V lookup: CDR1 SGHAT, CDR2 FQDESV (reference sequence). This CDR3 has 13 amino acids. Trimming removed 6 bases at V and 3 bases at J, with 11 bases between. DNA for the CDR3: TGTGCCAGCAGTCCGGGGTGGGACACTGAAGCTTTCTTT. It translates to CASSPGWDTEAFF.

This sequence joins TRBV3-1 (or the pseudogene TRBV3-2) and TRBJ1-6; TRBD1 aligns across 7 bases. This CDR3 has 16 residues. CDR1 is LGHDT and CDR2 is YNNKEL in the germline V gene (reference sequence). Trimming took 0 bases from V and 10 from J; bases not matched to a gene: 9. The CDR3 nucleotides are TGTGCCAGCAGCCAAGACGGACAGGCCGTAAGCTCACCCCTCCACTTT. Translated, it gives CASSQDGQAVSSPLHF.

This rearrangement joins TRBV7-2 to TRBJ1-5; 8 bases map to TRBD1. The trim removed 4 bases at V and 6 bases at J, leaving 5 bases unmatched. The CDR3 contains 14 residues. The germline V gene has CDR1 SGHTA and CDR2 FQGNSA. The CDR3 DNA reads TGTGCCAGCAGCTCAGGGGGCGGGGGTCAGCCCCAGCATTTT. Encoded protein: CASSSGGGGQPQHF.

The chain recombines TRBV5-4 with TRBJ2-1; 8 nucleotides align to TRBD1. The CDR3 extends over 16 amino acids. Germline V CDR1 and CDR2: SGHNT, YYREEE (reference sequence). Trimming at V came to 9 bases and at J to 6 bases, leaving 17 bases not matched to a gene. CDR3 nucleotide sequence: TGTGCCACCCGGGGTTGGAGTGGTACAGGGGGCAATGAGCAGTTCTTC. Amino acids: CATRGWSGTGGNEQFF.

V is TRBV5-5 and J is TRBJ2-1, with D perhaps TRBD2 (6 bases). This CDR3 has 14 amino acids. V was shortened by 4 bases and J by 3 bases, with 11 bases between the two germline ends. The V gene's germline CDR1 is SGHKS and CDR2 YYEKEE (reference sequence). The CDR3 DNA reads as TGTGCCAGCAGCGGAGGGACGGTCTACAATGAGCAGTTCTTC. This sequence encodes CASSGGTVYNEQFF.

CDR3 region: CASSLGTEYEQYV. CDR3 coding DNA: TGTGCCAGCAGCTTGGGGACAGAGTACGAGCAGTACGTC. The chain uses TRBV7-2 and TRBJ2-7, with 7 bases matching TRBD1. The CDR3 runs to 13 residues. Germline V gene lookup returns CDR1 SGHTA and CDR2 FQGNSA. J gave up 4 bases and V 3 bases, and 3 bases lay outside the gene matches.

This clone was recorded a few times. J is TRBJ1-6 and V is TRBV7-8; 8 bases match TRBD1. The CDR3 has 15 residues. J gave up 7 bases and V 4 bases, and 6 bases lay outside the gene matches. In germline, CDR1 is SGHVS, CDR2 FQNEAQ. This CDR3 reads CASSSKDRGNSPLHF. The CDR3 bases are TGTGCCAGCAGCTCTAAAGACAGGGGAAATTCACCCCTCCACTTT.

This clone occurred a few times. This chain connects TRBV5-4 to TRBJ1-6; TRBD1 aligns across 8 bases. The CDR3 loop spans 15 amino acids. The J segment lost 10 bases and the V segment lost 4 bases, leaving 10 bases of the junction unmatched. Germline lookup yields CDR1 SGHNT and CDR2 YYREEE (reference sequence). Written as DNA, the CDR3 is TGTGCCAGCAGCGTACAGGGGGAAGTGAGGTCACCCCTCCACTTT. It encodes CASSVQGEVRSPLHF.

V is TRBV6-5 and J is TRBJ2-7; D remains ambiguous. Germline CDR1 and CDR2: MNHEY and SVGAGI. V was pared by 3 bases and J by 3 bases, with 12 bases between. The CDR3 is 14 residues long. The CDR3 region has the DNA TGTGCCAGCAGTTATCACTACCTCGGCTACGAGCAGTACTTC. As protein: CASSYHYLGYEQYF.

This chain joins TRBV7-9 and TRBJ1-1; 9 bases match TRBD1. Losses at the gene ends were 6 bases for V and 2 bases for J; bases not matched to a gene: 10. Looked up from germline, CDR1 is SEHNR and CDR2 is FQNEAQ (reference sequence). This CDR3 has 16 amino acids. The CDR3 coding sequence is TGTGCCAGCAGTTCCACAGGGGGCGGGCGAAACACTGAAGCTTTCTTT. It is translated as CASSSTGGGRNTEAFF.

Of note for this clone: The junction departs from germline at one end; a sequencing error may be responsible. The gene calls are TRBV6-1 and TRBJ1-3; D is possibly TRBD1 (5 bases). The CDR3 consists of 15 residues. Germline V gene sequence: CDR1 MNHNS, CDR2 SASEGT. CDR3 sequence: CVSSAFGGPGNTIYF. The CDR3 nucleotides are TGTGTCAGCAGCGCCTTCGGGGGACCTGGAAACACCATATATTTT.

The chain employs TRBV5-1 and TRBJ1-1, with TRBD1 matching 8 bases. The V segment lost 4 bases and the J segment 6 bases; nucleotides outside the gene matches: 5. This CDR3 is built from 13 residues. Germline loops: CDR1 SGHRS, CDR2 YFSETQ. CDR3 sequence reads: CASSSKQGAEAFF. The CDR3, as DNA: TGCGCCAGCAGCAGTAAACAGGGGGCTGAAGCTTTCTTT.

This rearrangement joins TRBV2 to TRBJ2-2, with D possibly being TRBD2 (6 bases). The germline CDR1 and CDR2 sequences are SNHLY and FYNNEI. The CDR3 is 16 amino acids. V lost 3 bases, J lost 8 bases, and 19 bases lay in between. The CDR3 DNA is TGTGCCAGCAGTGATGGCGGGGAAGGGCCCACTGGGGAGCTGTTTTTT. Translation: CASSDGGEGPTGELFF.